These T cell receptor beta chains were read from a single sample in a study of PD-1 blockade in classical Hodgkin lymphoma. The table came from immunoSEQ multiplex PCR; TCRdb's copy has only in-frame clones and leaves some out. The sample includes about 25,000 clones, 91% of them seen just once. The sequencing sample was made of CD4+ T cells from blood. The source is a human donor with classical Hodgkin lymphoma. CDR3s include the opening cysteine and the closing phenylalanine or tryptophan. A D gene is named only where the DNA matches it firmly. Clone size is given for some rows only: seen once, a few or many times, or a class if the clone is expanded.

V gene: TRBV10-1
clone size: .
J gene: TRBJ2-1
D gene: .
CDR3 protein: CASDPGEGNEQFF
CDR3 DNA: TGCGCCAGCGATCCAGGGGAGGGGAATGAGCAGTTCTTC

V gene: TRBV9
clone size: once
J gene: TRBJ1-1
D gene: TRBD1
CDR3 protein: CASSPQQGANTEAFF
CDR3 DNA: TGTGCCAGCAGCCCTCAACAGGGGGCGAACACTGAAGCTTTCTTT

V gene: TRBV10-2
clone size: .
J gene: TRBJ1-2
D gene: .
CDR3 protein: CASSEDGNYGYTF
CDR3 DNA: TGCGCCAGCAGTGAGGACGGAAACTATGGCTACACCTTC

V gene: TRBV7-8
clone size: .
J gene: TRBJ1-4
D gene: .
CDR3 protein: CASSLGRHRYEKLFF
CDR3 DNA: TGTGCCAGCAGCTTAGGACGCCATCGGTACGAAAAACTGTTTTTT

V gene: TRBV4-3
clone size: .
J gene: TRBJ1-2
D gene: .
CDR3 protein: CASSQDNRNLYGYTF
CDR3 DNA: TGCGCCAGCAGCCAAGATAACAGGAACCTCTATGGCTACACCTTC

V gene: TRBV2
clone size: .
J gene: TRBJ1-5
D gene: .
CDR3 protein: CASSAIRERNQPQHF
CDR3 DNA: TGTGCCAGCAGTGCTATTCGTGAACGCAATCAGCCCCAGCATTTT

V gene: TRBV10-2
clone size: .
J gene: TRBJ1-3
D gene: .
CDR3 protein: CASSEGTRGIYF
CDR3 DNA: TGCGCCAGCAGTGAGGGGACCCGAGGCATATATTTT

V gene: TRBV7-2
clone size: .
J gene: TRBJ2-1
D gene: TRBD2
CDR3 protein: CASSLGGPGLARPEQFF
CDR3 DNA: TGTGCCAGCAGCTTAGGAGGCCCGGGACTAGCTAGGCCTGAGCAGTTCTTC

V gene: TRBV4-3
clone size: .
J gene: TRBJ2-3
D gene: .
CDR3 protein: CASSQATERGHGDTQYF
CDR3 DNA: TGCGCCAGCAGCCAAGCTACAGAGAGGGGTCACGGAGATACGCAGTATTTT

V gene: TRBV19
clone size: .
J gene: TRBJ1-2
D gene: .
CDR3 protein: CASSNELTSYGYTF
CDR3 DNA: TGTGCCAGTAGTAATGAGCTGACTAGCTATGGCTACACCTTC

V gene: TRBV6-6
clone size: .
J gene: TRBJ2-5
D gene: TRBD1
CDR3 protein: CASSYDRARETQYF
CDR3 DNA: TGTGCCAGCAGTTACGACAGGGCCAGGGAGACCCAGTACTTC

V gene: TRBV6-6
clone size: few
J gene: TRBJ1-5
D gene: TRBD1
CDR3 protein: CASSRGPYPQHF
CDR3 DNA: TGTGCCAGCAGTAGGGGGCCCTATCCCCAGCATTTT

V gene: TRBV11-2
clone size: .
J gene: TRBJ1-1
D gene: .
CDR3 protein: CASTLVGTEAFF
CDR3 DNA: TGTGCCAGCACCTTGGTCGGGACTGAAGCTTTCTTT

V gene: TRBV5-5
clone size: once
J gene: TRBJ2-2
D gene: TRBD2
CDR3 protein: CASSPILAGTGELFF
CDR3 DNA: TGTGCCAGCAGCCCCATCTTAGCGGGGACCGGGGAGCTGTTTTTT

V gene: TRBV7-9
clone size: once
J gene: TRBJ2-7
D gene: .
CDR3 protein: CASSRQAVGEQYF
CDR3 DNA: TGTGCCAGCAGCCGCCAAGCGGTAGGGGAGCAGTACTTC

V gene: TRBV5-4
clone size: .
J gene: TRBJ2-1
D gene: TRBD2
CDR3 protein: CASSSWTRMGYNEQFF
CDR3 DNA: TGTGCCAGCAGCTCTTGGACTAGGATGGGATACAATGAGCAGTTCTTC

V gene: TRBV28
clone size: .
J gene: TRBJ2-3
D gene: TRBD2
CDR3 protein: CASRAPGTSPTDTQYF
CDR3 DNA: TGTGCCAGCAGGGCCCCCGGGACTAGCCCCACAGATACGCAGTATTTT

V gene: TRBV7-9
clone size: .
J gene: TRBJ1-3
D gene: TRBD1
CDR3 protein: CASSPRGGGSGNTIYF
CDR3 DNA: TGTGCCAGCAGCCCCAGGGGGGGTGGCTCTGGAAACACCATATATTTT

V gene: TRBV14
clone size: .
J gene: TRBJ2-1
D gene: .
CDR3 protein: CASSEGSYNEQFF
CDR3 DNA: TGTGCCAGCAGCGAGGGCTCCTACAATGAGCAGTTCTTC

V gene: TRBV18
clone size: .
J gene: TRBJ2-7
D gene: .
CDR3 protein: CASSPGGGPYEQYF
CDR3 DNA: TGTGCCAGCTCACCGGGGGGGGGCCCCTACGAGCAGTACTTC

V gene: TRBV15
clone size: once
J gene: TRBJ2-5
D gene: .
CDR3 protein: CATSRGQIEQETQYF
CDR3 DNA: TGTGCCACCAGCAGAGGACAGATCGAGCAGGAGACCCAGTACTTC

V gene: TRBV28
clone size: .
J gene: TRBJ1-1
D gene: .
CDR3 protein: CASSLRGATNGDTEAFF
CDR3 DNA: TGTGCCAGCAGTTTACGGGGGGCTACGAACGGGGACACTGAAGCTTTCTTT

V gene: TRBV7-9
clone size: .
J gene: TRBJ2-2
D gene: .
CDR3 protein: CASRNRENTGELFF
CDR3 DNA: TGTGCCAGCAGGAACAGGGAGAACACCGGGGAGCTGTTTTTT

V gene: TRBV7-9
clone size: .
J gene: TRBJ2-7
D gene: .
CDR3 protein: CASSLDSSYEQYF
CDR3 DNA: TGTGCCAGCAGCCTGGACAGCTCCTACGAGCAGTACTTC

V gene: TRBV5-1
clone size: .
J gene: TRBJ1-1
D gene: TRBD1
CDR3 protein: CASTLTGQGRWSEAFF
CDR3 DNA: TGCGCCAGCACCTTAACCGGACAGGGGAGGTGGTCTGAAGCTTTCTTT

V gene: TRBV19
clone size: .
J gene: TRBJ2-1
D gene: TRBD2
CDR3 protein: CASRPSSGGYNEQFF
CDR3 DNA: TGTGCCAGTAGACCCTCTAGCGGGGGCTACAATGAGCAGTTCTTC

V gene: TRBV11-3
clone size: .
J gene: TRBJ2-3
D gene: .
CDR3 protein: CASSSDGDTQYF
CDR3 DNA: TGTGCCAGCAGCTCAGATGGAGATACGCAGTATTTT

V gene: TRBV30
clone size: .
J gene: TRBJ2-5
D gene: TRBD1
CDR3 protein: CAWSAGTEETQYF
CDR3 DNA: TGTGCCTGGAGTGCCGGGACAGAAGAGACCCAGTACTTC

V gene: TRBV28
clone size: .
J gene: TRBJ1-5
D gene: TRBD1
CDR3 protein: CASKGQGIYSNQPQHF
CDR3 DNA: TGTGCCAGCAAAGGACAGGGCATTTATAGCAATCAGCCCCAGCATTTT